The sequence of this T cell receptor beta chain was determined in a study of blood T cell repertoires in COVID-19. The table came from immunoSEQ multiplex PCR; TCRdb's copy has only in-frame clones and leaves some out. The table records under 400,000 clones, around 87% of them present only once. This TCR derives from a man aged 40-55 years in a cohort exposed to, infected with or recovered from COVID-19 (not recorded which). Sequences were obtained from PBMCs or T cells enriched from blood (not recorded which).

The CDR3 coding sequence is TGTGCCAGCAGCCAAGACCGGGACAGGGGAGACGAGCAGTACTTC. It codes for CASSQDRDRGDEQYF. The chain recombines TRBV4-2 with TRBJ2-7, with TRBD1 matching over 10 bases. The CDR3 has 15 amino acids. Germline loops: CDR1 LGHNA, CDR2 YNFKEQ. V lost 0 bases and J lost 5; bases outside the gene matches: 4.